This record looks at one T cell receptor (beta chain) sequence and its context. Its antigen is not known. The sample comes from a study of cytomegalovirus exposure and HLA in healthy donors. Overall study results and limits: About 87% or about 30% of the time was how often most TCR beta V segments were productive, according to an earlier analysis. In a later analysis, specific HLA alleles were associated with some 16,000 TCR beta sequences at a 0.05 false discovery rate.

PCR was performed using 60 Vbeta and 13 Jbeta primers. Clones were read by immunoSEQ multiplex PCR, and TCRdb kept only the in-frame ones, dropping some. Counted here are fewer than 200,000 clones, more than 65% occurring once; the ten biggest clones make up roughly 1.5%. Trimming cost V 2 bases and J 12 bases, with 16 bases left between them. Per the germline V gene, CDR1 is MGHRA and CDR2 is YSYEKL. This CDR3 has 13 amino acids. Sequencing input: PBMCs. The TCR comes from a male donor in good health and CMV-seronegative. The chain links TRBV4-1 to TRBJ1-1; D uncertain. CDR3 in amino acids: CASSQLAGRPTFF. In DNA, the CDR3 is TGCGCCAGCAGCCAACTCGCCGGGAGACCTACTTTCTTT.